This record looks at one TCR beta chain sequence and its context. Time point noted: pretreatment peripheral blood. Assay: immunoSEQ multiplex PCR; the TCRdb copy retains only in-frame clones and omits some. The table has roughly 130,000 clones, 84% seen once. The source of the sample is a study of PD-L1 blockade in urothelial cancer. The CDR3 has 16 amino acids. Germline trimming cut 5 bases from V and 0 bases from J; bases unmatched to any gene: 7. CDR1 is SGHTA, CDR2 FQGTGA, per germline. This sequence was found in a man aged 45 to 65 with urothelial cancer. This chain uses TRBV7-3 with TRBJ2-3, with TRBD1 identical over 8 bases. Source: PBMCs, taken around atezolizumab (anti-PD-L1) treatment. CDR3 in amino acids: CASSLGDRISTDTQYF. CDR3 coding DNA: TGTGCCAGCAGCCTCGGGGACAGGATTAGCACAGATACGCAGTATTTT. Combining the CDR3 with reference TRBV7-3 and TRBJ2-3 gives the whole variable domain GAGVSQTPSNKVTEKGKYVELRCDPISGHTALYWYRQSLGQGPEFLIYFQGTGAADDSGLPNDRFFAVRPEGSVSTLKIQRTERGDSAVYLCASSLGDRISTDTQYFGPGTRLTVL.